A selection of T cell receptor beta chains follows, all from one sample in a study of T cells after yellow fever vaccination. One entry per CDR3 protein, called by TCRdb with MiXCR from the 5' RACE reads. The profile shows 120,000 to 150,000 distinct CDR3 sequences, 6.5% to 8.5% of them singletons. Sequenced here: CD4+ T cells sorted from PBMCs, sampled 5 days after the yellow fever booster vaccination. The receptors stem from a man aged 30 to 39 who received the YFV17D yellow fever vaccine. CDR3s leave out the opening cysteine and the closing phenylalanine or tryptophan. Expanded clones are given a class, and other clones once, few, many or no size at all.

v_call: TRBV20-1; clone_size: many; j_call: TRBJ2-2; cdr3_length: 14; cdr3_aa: SARDRGRGTTGELF
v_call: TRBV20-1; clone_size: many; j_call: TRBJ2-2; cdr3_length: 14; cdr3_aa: SARQLQLGSTGELF
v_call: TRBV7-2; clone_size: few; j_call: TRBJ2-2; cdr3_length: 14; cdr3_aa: AVTSGRLRGTGELF
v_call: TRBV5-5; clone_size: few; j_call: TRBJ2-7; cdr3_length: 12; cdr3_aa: ASSVGLLCYEQY
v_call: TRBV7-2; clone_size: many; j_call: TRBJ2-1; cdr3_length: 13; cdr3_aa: ASTKRTSSYNEQF
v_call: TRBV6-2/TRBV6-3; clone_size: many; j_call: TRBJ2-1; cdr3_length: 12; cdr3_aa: ASSSKSSYNEQF
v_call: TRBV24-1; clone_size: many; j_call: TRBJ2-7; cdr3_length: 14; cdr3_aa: ATSAPSAGGRYEQY
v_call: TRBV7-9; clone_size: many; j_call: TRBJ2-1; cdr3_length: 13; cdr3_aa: ASSLAGLGNNEQF
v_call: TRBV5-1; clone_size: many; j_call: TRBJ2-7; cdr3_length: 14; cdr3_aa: ASSLDAAGTAYEQY
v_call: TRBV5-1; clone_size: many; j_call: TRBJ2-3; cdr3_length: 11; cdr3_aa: ASSLVAPDTQY
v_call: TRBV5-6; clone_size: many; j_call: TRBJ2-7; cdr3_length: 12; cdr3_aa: ASSRASGIHEQY
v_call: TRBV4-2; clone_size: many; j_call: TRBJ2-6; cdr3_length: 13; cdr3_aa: ASSSPMSGANVLT
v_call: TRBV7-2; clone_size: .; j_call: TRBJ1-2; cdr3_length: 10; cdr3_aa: ASSLVGAGYT
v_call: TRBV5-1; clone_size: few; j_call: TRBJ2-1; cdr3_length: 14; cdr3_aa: ASSLAPTSGYNEQF
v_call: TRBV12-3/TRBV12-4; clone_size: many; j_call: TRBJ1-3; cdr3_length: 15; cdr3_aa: ASSLLIWTDEGNTIY
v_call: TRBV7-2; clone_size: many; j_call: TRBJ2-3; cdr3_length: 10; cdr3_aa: ASSPTADTQY
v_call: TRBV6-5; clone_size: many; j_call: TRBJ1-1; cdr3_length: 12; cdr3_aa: ASSLTPGSTEAF
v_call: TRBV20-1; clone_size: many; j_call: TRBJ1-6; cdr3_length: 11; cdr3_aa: SARAGVRSPLH
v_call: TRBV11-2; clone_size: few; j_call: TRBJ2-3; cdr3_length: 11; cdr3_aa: ASSGPRTDTQY
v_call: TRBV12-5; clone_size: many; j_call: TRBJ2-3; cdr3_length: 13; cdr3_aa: ASALTGQVGDTQY
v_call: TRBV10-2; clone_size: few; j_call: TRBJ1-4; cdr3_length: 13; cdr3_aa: ASSESGQTMEKLF
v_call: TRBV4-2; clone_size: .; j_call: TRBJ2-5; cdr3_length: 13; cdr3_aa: ASRRGSGVQETQY
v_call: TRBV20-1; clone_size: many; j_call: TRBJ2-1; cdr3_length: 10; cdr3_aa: SAISGNNEQF
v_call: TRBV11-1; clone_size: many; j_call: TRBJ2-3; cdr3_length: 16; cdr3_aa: ASSSGLAGVPRTDTQY
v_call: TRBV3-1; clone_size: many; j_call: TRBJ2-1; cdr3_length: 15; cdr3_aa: ASSPGTSGRRGYEQF
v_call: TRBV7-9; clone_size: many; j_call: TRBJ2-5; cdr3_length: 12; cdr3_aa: ASSLAGAIETQY
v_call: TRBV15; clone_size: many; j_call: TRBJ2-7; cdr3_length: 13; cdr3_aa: ATSGALAGGHEQY
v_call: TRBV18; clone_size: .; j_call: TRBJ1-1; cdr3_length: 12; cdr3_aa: ASSRGQGSTEAF
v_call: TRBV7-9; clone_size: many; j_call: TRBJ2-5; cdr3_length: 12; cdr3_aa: ASSPRGREVTQY
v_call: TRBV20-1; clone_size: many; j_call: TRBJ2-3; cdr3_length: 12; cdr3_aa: SAGLAGSTDTQY
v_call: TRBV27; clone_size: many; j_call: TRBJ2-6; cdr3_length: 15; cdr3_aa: ASSLESAGSGANVLT